These 6 T cell receptor beta chains originate from one sample sequenced in a study of CD8+CD57+ T cells in acquired aplastic anemia (dated by TCRdb to 2017 to 2018). TCRdb names Illumina HiSeq 2000 as the instrument used. Profiling of TCR beta VDJ combinations and CDR3 sequences used genomic DNA as the template. TCRdb reran the public reads through fastp at Q25 and MiXCR, keeping productive beta chains. Identical CDR3 protein sequences are pooled into one entry, listed with their most common genes and DNA. This sample gives just over 450,000 distinct CDR3 sequences in total; 25% to 40% of them show up just once. The top ten clonotypes cover 0.7% to 1% of the sample. Patients chosen for sequencing had shown expansion of CD8+CD57+ cells by flow cytometry. Sequenced material: sorted CD4+, CD8+, or CD8+CD57+ T cells (not recorded which) from PBMCs. These receptors were collected from a human donor with aplastic anemia.

Note on this clonotype: This may come from a read error, since a much larger clone is one base off. The CDR3, as DNA: TGTGCCAGCAGCCCGAGACAGGGCGGGGGCACTGAAGCTCTCTTT. Protein product: CASSPRQGGGTEALF. The rearrangement joins TRBV16 to TRBJ1-1; 7 bases fit TRBD1. The germline CDR1 and CDR2 sequences are KGHSY and FQNENV. This CDR3 contains 15 residues.

This clonotype was counted ten times or more. The chain combines TRBV19 with TRBJ2-3; 10 nucleotides align to TRBD2. This CDR3 has 15 residues. With V trimmed by 6 bases and J by 2 bases, 5 bases remained unmatched. Germline V gene sequence: CDR1 LNHDA, CDR2 SQIVND (reference sequence). CDR3 protein: CASRRTSGITDTQYF. In nucleotides, the CDR3 is TGTGCCAGTAGGAGGACTAGCGGAATCACAGATACGCAGTATTTT.

The chain is built from TRBV7-9 and TRBJ2-3; TRBD2 matches at 8 bases. The V segment lost 5 bases and the J segment 6 bases; nucleotides outside the gene matches: 7. CDR3 length equals 14 residues. The germline CDR1 and CDR2 sequences are SEHNR and FQNEAQ (reference sequence). The CDR3 DNA sequence: TGTGCCAGCAGCGATACGGGGGGGCCGGATACGCAGTATTTT. Its protein is CASSDTGGPDTQYF.

There are a few counts of this clonotype. J is TRBJ2-7 and V is TRBV2; tentatively, D is TRBD1 (5 bases). The CDR3 length is 15 residues. CDR1 is SNHLY, CDR2 FYNNEI, per germline. Between the trimmed V and J ends, which lost 5 bases and 3 bases, there was a span of 17 bases. The CDR3 region is CASSSIPGQHYEQYF. CDR3 DNA: TGTGCCAGCAGTTCCATACCAGGACAACACTACGAGCAGTACTTC.

This sequence joins TRBV5-6 and TRBJ1-5, with 7 bases identical to TRBD1. Germline CDR1 is SGHDT and CDR2 is YYEEEE. Losses at the gene ends were 1 base for V and 9 bases for J; bases not matched to a gene: 7. This CDR3 has 14 residues. The CDR3 is CASSLIGGAGPQHF. The CDR3 DNA sequence: TGTGCCAGCAGCTTGATAGGGGGCGCGGGGCCCCAGCATTTT.

This clonotype came up many times. This rearrangement joins TRBV5-1 to TRBJ2-7; 12 nucleotides line up with TRBD2. This CDR3 is 14 amino acids long. Trimming cost V 3 bases and J 3 bases; bases outside gene matches: 1. CDR1 and CDR2 (germline): SGHRS, YFSETQ. The CDR3: CASSWTSGDYEQYF. The CDR3 DNA follows: TGCGCCAGCAGCTGGACTAGCGGGGACTACGAGCAGTACTTC.